The subject of this entry is one T cell receptor beta chain. In the study's own analysis: Amplification with reference gene primers provided the estimates of nucleated cell counts. Sequenced by immunoSEQ multiplex PCR; TCRdb stores in-frame clones only, minus some. The D gene and trimming were derived from the DNA, and the V and J assignments and clone size from that table. This table has 400,000 or so clones, around 90% appearing once. Ages ranged from about 18 to 89 years, with residence in around 24 US areas. The sample belongs to a study of blood T cell repertoires in COVID-19. Study-level information: Donors in the United States, Italy and Spain gave samples during acute or convalescent COVID-19. Nucleic acid was either cDNA or gDNA, and it came from T cells, B-cell-depleted T cells, or PBMCs.

With V trimmed by 3 bases and J by 4 bases, 2 bases remained unmatched. CDR3 length equals 13 residues. Germline CDR1 is DFQATT and CDR2 is SNEGSKA (reference sequence). The V and J genes are TRBV20-1 and TRBJ1-4; 7 bases agree with TRBD1. This receptor was taken from a woman in her thirties or forties with acute COVID-19. The sequenced material came from PBMCs or T cells enriched from blood (not recorded which). For the CDR3, the DNA is TGCAGTGCTAGTGCAGGGGGTAATGAAAAACTGTTTTTT. This translates into CSASAGGNEKLFF.